Following are 30 T cell receptor beta chains from one sample sequenced in a study of CD8 T cells in cerebrospinal fluid in Alzheimer's disease. Using the 10x single-cell sequencing reads, TCRdb records one entry per CDR3 protein without DNA. The sample is made up of roughly 1,500 distinct CDR3 sequences, and the top ten hold around 5% of it. Sequencing was carried out using cerebrospinal fluid. These receptors came from a human donor with Alzheimer's disease.

Frequency places this clonotype as medium-sized. The gene calls are TRBV10-3 and TRBJ2-7. Germline V gene lookup returns CDR1 ENHRY and CDR2 SYGVKD. This CDR3 comprises 14 residues. Here the CDR3 reads CAITPDRGSYEQYF.

This clonotype is medium-sized by frequency. This chain connects TRBV7-9 to TRBJ1-2; TCRdb outputs TRBD1, but without DNA this stays unchecked. Germline V gene lookup returns CDR1 SEHNR and CDR2 FQNEAQ (reference sequence). The CDR3 sequence is 13 residues long. The CDR3 region is CASSSGTGSFYTF.

By frequency, this clonotype registers medium-sized. The chain employs TRBV5-4 and TRBJ2-7; the D call from TCRdb, TRBD2, cannot be confirmed without DNA. The CDR3 is made up of 14 amino acids. The germline CDR1 and CDR2 sequences are SGHNT and YYREEE (reference sequence). The CDR3: CASSLRAGDYEQYF.

Measured by frequency, this clonotype is medium-sized. The chain is built from TRBV12-3 or TRBV12-4 and TRBJ2-1; TCRdb outputs TRBD1, but without DNA this stays unchecked. The CDR3 has 13 residues. CDR3: CASSLQGNNEQFF.

This clonotype is labeled medium-sized based on frequency. The gene calls are TRBV2 and TRBJ2-6. The CDR3 length is 14 residues. Germline lookup yields CDR1 SNHLY and CDR2 FYNNEI. CDR3 region: CASSDRSGANVLTF.

This clonotype ranks as medium-sized in terms of frequency. The rearrangement links TRBV5-1 to TRBJ2-1; the TRBD2 assignment by TCRdb is unverifiable without DNA. Germline V CDR1 and CDR2: SGHRS, YFSETQ. This CDR3 is 14 amino acids long. The CDR3 loop reads CASSFRGGYNEQFF.

This clonotype counts as medium-sized (0.01 to 0.1%) by frequency. This chain joins TRBV5-4 and TRBJ2-2; the TCRdb call, TRBD1, lacks DNA for checking. Germline loops: CDR1 SGHNT, CDR2 YYREEE (reference sequence). CDR3 length equals 14 residues. CDR3 sequence: CASSPGTGPGELFF.

This clonotype is deemed medium-sized by its frequency. V usage is TRBV20-1 and J usage is TRBJ2-1. The CDR3 totals 13 residues. Germline-derived CDR1 and CDR2 are DFQATT and SNEGSKA (reference sequence). The CDR3 here is CSARPASGDEQFF.

Considering frequency, this clonotype is medium-sized. V is TRBV19 and J is TRBJ2-3; TCRdb's assignment of TRBD1 cannot be checked, as there is no DNA. CDR3 length: 15 amino acids. Germline V CDR1 and CDR2: LNHDA, SQIVND (reference sequence). The CDR3 loop reads CASSPWGRGADTQYF. The complete variable domain, with remaining parts taken from reference TRBV19 and TRBJ2-3, reads DGGITQSPKYLFRKEGQNVTLSCEQNLNHDAMYWYRQDPGQGLRLIYYSQIVNDFQKGDIAEGYSVSREKKESFPLTVTSAQKNPTAFYLCASSPWGRGADTQYFGPGTRLTVL.

Considering frequency, this clonotype is medium-sized. This chain connects TRBV12-3 or TRBV12-4 to TRBJ2-7; TCRdb's D call, TRBD1, is unchecked because there is no DNA. The CDR3 contains 13 residues. The chain's CDR3 is CASSPWSSYEQYF.

The chain employs TRBV19 and TRBJ2-2; the TCRdb D gene call, TRBD1, has no DNA to confirm it. Germline lookup yields CDR1 LNHDA and CDR2 SQIVND (reference sequence). This CDR3 has 15 amino acids. This chain's CDR3 is CASSIRGRDTGELFF.

This clonotype shows up as medium-sized by frequency. V usage is TRBV3-1 and J usage is TRBJ1-5. CDR3 length: 12 residues. CDR1 and CDR2 from the germline V gene are LGHDT and YNNKEL (reference sequence). CDR3 region: CASSQASQPQHF.

Frequency places this clonotype as large (0.1 to 1%). V and J are TRBV27 and TRBJ2-5. This CDR3 is 16 amino acids long. Germline loops: CDR1 MNHEY, CDR2 SMNVEV (reference sequence). This CDR3 reads CASTGRSRSGSETQYF.

This clonotype is classed as medium-sized by frequency. This chain connects TRBV18 to TRBJ2-3. CDR3 length equals 13 residues. Germline V gene sequence: CDR1 KGHSH, CDR2 LQKENI. The CDR3 reads CASSFEVADTQYF.

This chain uses TRBV29-1 with TRBJ1-2. Germline CDR1 SQVTM, CDR2 ANQGSEA. This CDR3 comprises 12 residues. The CDR3 here is CSVATGRDGYTF.

This clonotype registers medium-sized by frequency. The J gene is TRBJ2-7, the V gene TRBV5-1; as DNA is missing, the TRBD1 call by TCRdb cannot be tested. Per the germline V gene, CDR1 is SGHRS and CDR2 is YFSETQ. This CDR3 is 15 amino acids long. The CDR3 loop reads CASSLEGRQGGEQYF.

Its frequency marks this clonotype as large. V is TRBV29-1 and J is TRBJ2-7. The length of the CDR3 is 13 residues. Germline V gene sequence: CDR1 SQVTM, CDR2 ANQGSEA. CDR3: CSVEESETLEQYF.

This clonotype is classed as medium-sized (0.01 to 0.1%) by frequency. The chain employs TRBV7-7 and TRBJ2-1. The V gene's germline CDR1 is SSHAT and CDR2 FNYEAQ (reference sequence). CDR3 length equals 16 residues. The chain's CDR3 is CASSLVAGRTYNEQFF.

This clonotype is called medium-sized based on its frequency. J is TRBJ2-3 and V is TRBV13; checking the TCRdb D call of TRBD1 is not possible without DNA. Germline CDR1 PRHDT, CDR2 FYEKMQ (reference sequence). The CDR3 is 17 amino acids. CDR3 amino acids: CASTNRIGYRGQDTQYF.

This clonotype is identified as medium-sized from frequency. V is TRBV20-1 and J is TRBJ2-1. The CDR3 totals 11 residues. CDR1 is DFQATT and CDR2 is SNEGSKA in the germline V gene (reference sequence). CDR3 sequence reads: CSAEIEREQFF.

This clonotype is identified as medium-sized from frequency. The CDR3 sequence is CAWSARDSGYTF. V gene TRBV30 combines with J gene TRBJ1-2. This CDR3 has 12 amino acids. Germline loops: CDR1 GTSNPN, CDR2 SVGIG (reference sequence).

According to its frequency, this clonotype is medium-sized (0.01 to 0.1%). The chain carries TRBV19 and TRBJ1-5; with no DNA, the TCRdb D assignment of TRBD1 cannot be verified. The germline gives CDR1 LNHDA, CDR2 SQIVND (reference sequence). The CDR3 is 14 amino acids. The CDR3: CASSTTGGHQPQHF.

This clonotype is deemed medium-sized by its frequency. The chain has TRBV3-1 and TRBJ2-1; TCRdb outputs TRBD1, but without DNA this stays unchecked. The CDR3 runs to 19 residues. Germline V gene lookup returns CDR1 LGHDT and CDR2 YNNKEL (reference sequence). CDR3 in amino acids: CASSQEGGGTFGWVYEQFF.

This clonotype is classed as medium-sized by frequency. V gene TRBV6-5 combines with J gene TRBJ2-7; no DNA is available, so the TRBD2 call from TCRdb remains unchecked. This CDR3 region has 17 residues. The germline CDR1 and CDR2 sequences are MNHEY and SVGAGI. The CDR3 here is CASSRGPSSGGKYEQYF.

This clonotype registers medium-sized by frequency. The chain couples TRBV15 to TRBJ2-7; TCRdb selects TRBD1, and the lack of DNA leaves this call unchecked. Germline assignment: CDR1 LNHNV and CDR2 YYDKDF (reference sequence). The CDR3 consists of 14 residues. CDR3: CATSRGQEDYEQYF.

Considering frequency, this clonotype is medium-sized (0.01 to 0.1%). The V gene is TRBV9, the J gene TRBJ2-3; without DNA, the TCRdb call of TRBD2 cannot be checked. From germline, CDR1 is SGDLS and CDR2 YYNGEE. The CDR3 is 15 amino acids. The CDR3 spells CASSPYEGRTDTQYF.

This clonotype is identified as medium-sized from frequency. The chain carries TRBV28 and TRBJ1-1; TCRdb's D call, TRBD1, is unchecked because there is no DNA. The CDR3 has 14 residues. From germline, CDR1 is MDHEN and CDR2 SYDVKM. CDR3 residues: CASSPPPRGTEAFF.

The V call is TRBV30, the J call TRBJ1-1; lacking DNA, the TRBD1 call made by TCRdb goes unchecked. This CDR3 is 15 amino acids long. CDR1 and CDR2 from the germline V gene are GTSNPN and SVGIG (reference sequence). CDR3 loop: CAWSPTARWDTEAFF.

This clonotype is called medium-sized (0.01 to 0.1%) based on its frequency. The V call is TRBV3-1, the J call TRBJ1-5; the D call of TRBD1 rests on TCRdb alone, since no DNA is present to check it. From germline, CDR1 is LGHDT and CDR2 YNNKEL (reference sequence). The CDR3 length is 15 residues. The CDR3 sequence: CASSGTGNSNQPQHF.

This clonotype is identified as medium-sized from frequency. This sequence joins TRBV25-1 and TRBJ1-2; lacking DNA, the TRBD1 call made by TCRdb goes unchecked. Germline V gives CDR1 MGHDK, CDR2 SYGVNS. The CDR3 is 12 residues long. The chain's CDR3 is CASSEYGGGYTF.